The rows below give T cell receptor beta chains drawn from one sample of a study of vaccination effects on CD4 cells after COVID-19. Antigens of these TCRs are unknown. Sequencing was performed with immunoSEQ multiplex PCR; in TCRdb, only in-frame clones are kept and a portion is missing. This sample carries more than 40,000 clones, 70% of them seen once, and the ten largest clones take about 28%. The sample in question was CD4+ T cells from PBMCs cultured with HCoV-OC43 spike peptides, obtained before COVID-19 vaccination. Receptors originate from a human donor who received a COVID-19 vaccine. Both conserved end residues are part of each CDR3. Fields, in order: J gene, D gene, V gene, clone size, CDR3 protein, CDR3 DNA. A D gene is named only where the DNA matches it firmly. A row's size may be missing; if present it is once, few, many or a size class.

j_gene: TRBJ1-2; d_gene: -; v_gene: TRBV5-4; abundance: few; CDR3aa: CASSPAPGRGGYTF; CDR3nt: TGTGCCAGCAGCCCGGCTCCGGGACGAGGTGGCTACACCTTC
j_gene: TRBJ2-6; d_gene: -; v_gene: TRBV18; abundance: -; CDR3aa: CASSPRNLRGANVLTF; CDR3nt: TGTGCCAGCTCACCGAGGAACCTCCGTGGGGCCAACGTCCTGACTTTC
j_gene: TRBJ1-2; d_gene: -; v_gene: TRBV27; abundance: -; CDR3aa: CASSLSIFDVRDNTYGYTF; CDR3nt: TGTGCCAGCAGTTTATCAATTTTCGACGTCCGGGACAACACCTATGGCTACACCTTC
j_gene: TRBJ2-2; d_gene: -; v_gene: TRBV4-1; abundance: -; CDR3aa: CASSQLDLLPYTGELFF; CDR3nt: TGCGCCAGCAGCCAACTAGACCTACTGCCTTACACCGGGGAGCTGTTTTTT
j_gene: TRBJ2-1; d_gene: TRBD2; v_gene: TRBV9; abundance: -; CDR3aa: CASSVYSLAGGFNEQFF; CDR3nt: TGTGCCAGCAGCGTCTACTCCCTAGCGGGAGGCTTCAATGAGCAGTTCTTC
j_gene: TRBJ1-1; d_gene: -; v_gene: TRBV6-5; abundance: few; CDR3aa: CASSYNGIGTEAFF; CDR3nt: TGTGCCAGCAGTTACAATGGAATTGGGACTGAAGCTTTCTTT
j_gene: TRBJ2-6; d_gene: TRBD1; v_gene: TRBV11-2; abundance: -; CDR3aa: CASSSGTGLGANVLTF; CDR3nt: TGTGCCAGCAGCTCCGGGACAGGACTTGGGGCCAACGTCCTGACTTTC
j_gene: TRBJ2-3; d_gene: -; v_gene: TRBV28; abundance: -; CDR3aa: CASRGGGRTDTQYF; CDR3nt: TGTGCCAGCAGAGGGGGAGGGCGCACAGATACGCAGTATTTT
j_gene: TRBJ2-4; d_gene: -; v_gene: TRBV5-6; abundance: -; CDR3aa: CASRATGEKNIQYF; CDR3nt: TGTGCCAGCAGGGCAACGGGCGAGAAAAACATTCAGTACTTC
j_gene: TRBJ1-4; d_gene: -; v_gene: TRBV4-1; abundance: -; CDR3aa: CASSQGEVATNEKLFF; CDR3nt: TGCGCCAGCAGCCAAGGGGAGGTAGCAACTAATGAAAAACTGTTTTTT
j_gene: TRBJ2-1; d_gene: TRBD2; v_gene: TRBV5-4; abundance: -; CDR3aa: CASSLEGGRVYNEQFF; CDR3nt: TGTGCCAGCAGCTTGGAAGGCGGGAGGGTTTACAATGAGCAGTTCTTC
j_gene: TRBJ1-5; d_gene: -; v_gene: TRBV30; abundance: few; CDR3aa: CAWSPGGGNNQPQHF; CDR3nt: TGTGCCTGGAGTCCAGGAGGAGGAAACAATCAGCCCCAGCATTTT
j_gene: TRBJ2-3; d_gene: -; v_gene: TRBV18; abundance: few; CDR3aa: CASSPTAGSTDTQYF; CDR3nt: TGTGCCAGCTCACCAACGGCGGGGTCTACAGATACGCAGTATTTT
j_gene: TRBJ2-5; d_gene: -; v_gene: TRBV10-3; abundance: -; CDR3aa: CAISGHETQYF; CDR3nt: TGTGCCATCAGTGGACACGAGACCCAGTACTTC
j_gene: TRBJ1-1; d_gene: -; v_gene: TRBV12-3/TRBV12-4; abundance: -; CDR3aa: CASSLNQNTEAFF; CDR3nt: TGTGCCAGCAGCTTGAATCAGAACACTGAAGCTTTCTTT
j_gene: TRBJ2-2; d_gene: -; v_gene: TRBV4-3; abundance: -; CDR3aa: CASSQDFYGRAGGDGELFF; CDR3nt: TGCGCCAGCAGCCAAGATTTTTATGGGAGGGCAGGGGGTGACGGGGAGCTGTTTTTT
j_gene: TRBJ1-2; d_gene: TRBD1; v_gene: TRBV3-1/TRBV3-2; abundance: -; CDR3aa: CASSRQGGGGRNGYTF; CDR3nt: TGTGCCAGCAGCCGACAGGGAGGGGGCGGTAGGAATGGCTACACCTTC
j_gene: TRBJ1-4; d_gene: TRBD1; v_gene: TRBV19; abundance: -; CDR3aa: CASNRGTNEKLFF; CDR3nt: TGTGCTAGTAACAGGGGAACTAATGAAAAACTGTTTTTT
j_gene: TRBJ1-6; d_gene: TRBD1; v_gene: TRBV3-1/TRBV3-2; abundance: -; CDR3aa: CASSQGTGALADSPLHF; CDR3nt: TGTGCCAGCAGCCAAGGGACAGGCGCCCTGGCAGATTCACCCCTCCACTTT
j_gene: TRBJ2-1; d_gene: -; v_gene: TRBV11-1; abundance: few; CDR3aa: CASSLRGSYNEQFF; CDR3nt: TGTGCCAGCAGCCTTCGGGGGAGCTACAATGAGCAGTTCTTC
j_gene: TRBJ1-5; d_gene: -; v_gene: TRBV19; abundance: -; CDR3aa: CATATGRNQPQHF; CDR3nt: TGTGCCACCGCGACAGGACGCAATCAGCCCCAGCATTTT
j_gene: TRBJ2-7; d_gene: TRBD1; v_gene: TRBV11-2; abundance: once; CDR3aa: CASSSLGTVVHEQYF; CDR3nt: TGTGCCAGCAGCTCCCTCGGGACAGTCGTCCACGAGCAGTACTTC
j_gene: TRBJ2-2; d_gene: -; v_gene: TRBV5-1; abundance: few; CDR3aa: CASSFAGSYTGELFF; CDR3nt: TGCGCCAGCAGCTTCGCAGGGTCGTACACCGGGGAGCTGTTTTTT
j_gene: TRBJ2-1; d_gene: TRBD1; v_gene: TRBV18; abundance: -; CDR3aa: CASSPPDRGTRDNEQFF; CDR3nt: TGTGCCAGCTCACCACCGGACAGGGGGACGCGGGACAATGAGCAGTTCTTC
j_gene: TRBJ2-7; d_gene: TRBD2; v_gene: TRBV5-6; abundance: once; CDR3aa: CASSPVTGLAFGEQYF; CDR3nt: TGTGCCAGCAGCCCGGTTACGGGACTAGCGTTCGGTGAGCAGTACTTC
j_gene: TRBJ2-1; d_gene: TRBD1; v_gene: TRBV11-1; abundance: -; CDR3aa: CASRRQGGANEQFF; CDR3nt: TGTGCCTCAAGGAGACAGGGTGGCGCGAATGAGCAGTTCTTC
j_gene: TRBJ1-1; d_gene: TRBD1; v_gene: TRBV18; abundance: -; CDR3aa: CASSANRGSTEAFF; CDR3nt: TGTGCCAGCTCGGCAAACAGGGGAAGTACTGAAGCTTTCTTT
j_gene: TRBJ1-6; d_gene: -; v_gene: TRBV2; abundance: few; CDR3aa: CASIRLVSGNSPLHF; CDR3nt: TGTGCCAGCATAAGGCTGGTTTCGGGAAATTCACCCCTCCACTTT
j_gene: TRBJ1-2; d_gene: -; v_gene: TRBV19; abundance: -; CDR3aa: CASRISPSGVASGYTF; CDR3nt: TGTGCCAGTCGAATATCCCCATCAGGGGTCGCCTCTGGCTACACCTTC
j_gene: TRBJ1-4; d_gene: -; v_gene: TRBV28; abundance: -; CDR3aa: CASSPGTLAEKLFF; CDR3nt: TGTGCCAGCAGCCCTGGGACACTGGCGGAAAAACTGTTTTTT
j_gene: TRBJ1-1; d_gene: TRBD1; v_gene: TRBV6-5; abundance: -; CDR3aa: CATRARAGGEAFF; CDR3nt: TGTGCCACCCGAGCTCGAGCAGGGGGCGAAGCTTTCTTT
j_gene: TRBJ1-5; d_gene: TRBD1; v_gene: TRBV19; abundance: -; CDR3aa: CASTGTGINQPQHF; CDR3nt: TGTGCCAGTACCGGGACAGGGATCAATCAGCCCCAGCATTTT
j_gene: TRBJ2-1; d_gene: TRBD2; v_gene: TRBV5-8; abundance: -; CDR3aa: CASSLELWTSSPNEQFF; CDR3nt: TGTGCCAGCAGCTTGGAGCTTTGGACTAGCAGTCCCAATGAGCAGTTCTTC
j_gene: TRBJ2-7; d_gene: -; v_gene: TRBV28; abundance: -; CDR3aa: CASSLTSSYEQYF; CDR3nt: TGTGCCAGCAGTTTAACCAGCTCCTACGAGCAGTACTTC
j_gene: TRBJ1-1; d_gene: -; v_gene: TRBV5-4; abundance: few; CDR3aa: CASSPDAGNTEAFF; CDR3nt: TGTGCCAGCAGTCCCGATGCAGGGAACACTGAAGCTTTCTTT
j_gene: TRBJ2-7; d_gene: TRBD1; v_gene: TRBV19; abundance: -; CDR3aa: CASSTYKPDRVVPYEQYF; CDR3nt: TGTGCCAGTAGTACGTACAAACCGGACAGGGTAGTCCCCTACGAGCAGTACTTC
j_gene: TRBJ1-3; d_gene: -; v_gene: TRBV10-3; abundance: -; CDR3aa: CAISEYSGNTIYF; CDR3nt: TGTGCCATCAGTGAGTACAGTGGAAACACCATATATTTT
j_gene: TRBJ2-1; d_gene: -; v_gene: TRBV29-1; abundance: -; CDR3aa: CSVEVGQNYYNEQFF; CDR3nt: TGCAGCGTTGAAGTCGGACAAAACTACTACAATGAGCAGTTCTTC
j_gene: TRBJ1-1; d_gene: -; v_gene: TRBV19; abundance: -; CDR3aa: CASSPETALNTEAFF; CDR3nt: TGTGCCAGTAGCCCCGAGACAGCCTTGAACACTGAAGCTTTCTTT
j_gene: TRBJ2-1; d_gene: -; v_gene: TRBV27; abundance: -; CDR3aa: CASRPWGQGYEQFF; CDR3nt: TGTGCCAGCAGACCCTGGGGGCAGGGCTATGAGCAGTTCTTC
j_gene: TRBJ2-4; d_gene: -; v_gene: TRBV25-1; abundance: -; CDR3aa: CASSTQTGTKNIQYF; CDR3nt: TGTGCCAGCAGTACCCAGACAGGAACCAAAAACATTCAGTACTTC
j_gene: TRBJ2-7; d_gene: TRBD1; v_gene: TRBV27; abundance: -; CDR3aa: CASYQPGQLYEQYF; CDR3nt: TGTGCCAGCTATCAACCGGGACAGCTCTACGAGCAGTACTTC
j_gene: TRBJ2-1; d_gene: TRBD2; v_gene: TRBV5-1; abundance: -; CDR3aa: CASSLLPSSGGAYNEQFF; CDR3nt: TGCGCCAGCAGCTTGCTCCCCTCTAGCGGGGGGGCTTACAATGAGCAGTTCTTC